This T cell receptor beta chain was sequenced during a study of CD8+ T cells in alopecia areata. cDNA prepared by RNA extraction and subsequent reverse transcription served as the template for sequencing. Data came from immunoSEQ multiplex PCR; TCRdb stores just in-frame clones and leaves some out. The sample contains about 37,000 clones, roughly half of which appear only once. Whole-study results and caveats: In patients, TCRs were shared less clearly than in mice, and HLA may possibly be involved.

Note on this clone: Its antigen is as yet unknown.

Germline V lookup: CDR1 LNHDA, CDR2 SQIVND (reference sequence). The CDR3 spans 15 residues. V dropped 8 bases and J dropped 7; count of bases not matched to a gene: 15. Five or six patients had their CD4+ cells sorted into CD25+CD127- cells. Peripheral blood and lesional scalp punch biopsies came from alopecia areata patients. The clonotype was recovered from a human donor with alopecia areata. Sequencing used CD4+ Tregs sorted from blood. This chain uses TRBV19 with TRBJ2-7, with 9 nucleotides matching TRBD1. This CDR3 is CASLPGSGQGFEQYF. The CDR3 region has the DNA TGTGCCAGTCTCCCGGGCTCGGGACAGGGTTTTGAGCAGTACTTC.